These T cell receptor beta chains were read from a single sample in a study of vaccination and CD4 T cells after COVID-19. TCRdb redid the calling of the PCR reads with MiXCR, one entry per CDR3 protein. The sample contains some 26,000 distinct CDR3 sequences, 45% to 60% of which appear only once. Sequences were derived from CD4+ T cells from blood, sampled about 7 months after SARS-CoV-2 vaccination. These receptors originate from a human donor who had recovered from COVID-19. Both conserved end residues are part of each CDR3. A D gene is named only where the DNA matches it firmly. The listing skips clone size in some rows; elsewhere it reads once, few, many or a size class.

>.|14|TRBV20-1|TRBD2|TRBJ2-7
CSADLAGGPGEQYF
TGCAGTGCGGACCTAGCGGGAGGGCCTGGCGAGCAGTACTTC
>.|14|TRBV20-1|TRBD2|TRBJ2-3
CSARVGEGADTQYF
TGCAGTGCTAGAGTGGGGGAGGGCGCAGATACGCAGTATTTT
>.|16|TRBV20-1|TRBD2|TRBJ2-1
CSVWGGLAGNNPEQFF
TGCAGTGTTTGGGGCGGACTAGCGGGAAACAATCCAGAGCAGTTCTTC
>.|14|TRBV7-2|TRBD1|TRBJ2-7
CASSFRQGSYEQYF
TGTGCCAGCAGCTTCCGACAGGGTTCCTACGAGCAGTACTTC
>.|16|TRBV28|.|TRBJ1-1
CASREGGAGTNTEAFF
TGTGCCAGCAGGGAGGGGGGCGCGGGTACGAACACTGAAGCTTTCTTT
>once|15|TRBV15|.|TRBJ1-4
CATSRAGDYDKKLFF
TGTGCCACCAGCAGAGCAGGGGATTATGATAAAAAACTGTTTTTT
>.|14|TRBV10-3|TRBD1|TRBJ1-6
CAIRGQLLNSPLHF
TGTGCCATCAGGGGACAGCTACTGAATTCACCCCTCCACTTT
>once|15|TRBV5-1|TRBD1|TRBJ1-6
CASSPPGTGDSPLHF
TGCGCCAGCAGCCCGCCTGGGACAGGGGACTCACCCCTCCACTTT
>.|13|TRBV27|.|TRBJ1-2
CASSLDGTYGYTF
TGTGCCAGCAGTTTGGACGGGACATATGGCTACACCTTC
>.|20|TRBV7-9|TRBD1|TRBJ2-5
CASSLARNRGPESPQETQYF
TGTGCCAGCAGCTTAGCGCGTAACAGGGGGCCAGAGTCCCCCCAAGAGACCCAGTACTTC